This TCR beta chain was observed in a study of STAT3 mutations in large granular lymphocyte leukemia. Study-wide background: Roughly half of the longitudinally sequenced T-LGLL patients carried detectable canonical activating STAT3 mutations.

For this clone: Its antigen is undetermined.

Each sample's TCRbeta library yielded on average around 42,000 productive templates. Libraries were prepared by immunoSEQ multiplex PCR; TCRdb keeps only in-frame clonotypes and omits some of them. The sample consists of over 4,000 clones, around 80% of them appearing once. Overall study findings and caveats: Every T-LGLL patient had at least one immunodominant TCRbeta clonotype. Some patients had dominant TCR clones larger than their STAT3 mutant burden.

Trimming left V 8 bases short and J 4 bases short, with 12 bases between. Looked up from germline, CDR1 is MNHNS and CDR2 is SASEGT. The CDR3 has 13 amino acids. This TCR came from a boy aged 5-17 years with T-cell large granular lymphocyte leukemia. Some clones in this sample may be carry-over from other donors' samples. The sequenced material came from peripheral blood mononuclear cells. The chain has TRBV6-1 and TRBJ1-5; D remains unclear. CDR3 bases: TGTGCCAGCCTCGTAGGGTATAATCAGCCCCAGCATTTT. It encodes CASLVGYNQPQHF.